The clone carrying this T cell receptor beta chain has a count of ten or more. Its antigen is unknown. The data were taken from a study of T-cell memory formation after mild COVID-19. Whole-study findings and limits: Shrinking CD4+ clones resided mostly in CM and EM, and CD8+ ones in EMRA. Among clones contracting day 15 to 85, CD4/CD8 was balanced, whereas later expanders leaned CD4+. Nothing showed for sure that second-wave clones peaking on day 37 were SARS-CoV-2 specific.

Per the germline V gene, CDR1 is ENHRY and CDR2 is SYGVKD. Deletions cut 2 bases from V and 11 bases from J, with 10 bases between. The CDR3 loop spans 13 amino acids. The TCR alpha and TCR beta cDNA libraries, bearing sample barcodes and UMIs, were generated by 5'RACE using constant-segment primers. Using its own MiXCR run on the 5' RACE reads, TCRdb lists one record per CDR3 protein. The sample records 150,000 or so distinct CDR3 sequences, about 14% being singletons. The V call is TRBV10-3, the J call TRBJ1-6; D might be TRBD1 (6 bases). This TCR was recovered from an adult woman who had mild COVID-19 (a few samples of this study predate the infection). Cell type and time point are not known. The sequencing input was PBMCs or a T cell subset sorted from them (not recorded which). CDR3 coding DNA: TGTGCCATCAGTGAGCGGACAGAGCCACCCCTCCACTTT. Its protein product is CAISERTEPPLHF.